This T cell receptor (beta chain) emerged from a study of Tregs in tolerant kidney transplant recipients. Study-wide points: Validation in larger populations is needed because few patients were studied. This study did not directly address biological reproducibility. Expanding Tregs on activated donor B cells appeared to best identify donor-specific TCRbeta clones.

Libraries were prepared by immunoSEQ multiplex PCR; TCRdb keeps only in-frame clonotypes and omits some of them. The sample carries 200,000 to 300,000 clones, approximately 84% recorded once. A word on this clone: The antigen is unknown.

CD4+CD25+CD127- Tregs, CD4+CD25- non-Tregs, CD4 and CD8 cells were sorted. The TCR originated in a human donor in good health. The specimen sequenced was CD4+ T cells from blood.

The CDR3 coding sequence is TGTGCCAGCAGCCGCCTAGCGGCCCCGTCCTACGAGCAGTACTTC. It yields the protein CASSRLAAPSYEQYF. The J gene is TRBJ2-7, the V gene TRBV7-2, with 7 bases matching TRBD2. V shed 5 bases, J shed 1 base, and the junction held 8 bases outside the gene matches. CDR3 length: 15 residues. Germline V lookup: CDR1 SGHTA, CDR2 FQGNSA. The complete variable domain, with remaining parts taken from reference TRBV7-2 and TRBJ2-7, reads GAGVSQSPSNKVTEKGKDVELRCDPISGHTALYWYRQSLGQGLEFLIYFQGNSAPDKSGLPSDRFSAERTGGSVSTLTIQRTQQEDSAVYLCASSRLAAPSYEQYFGPGTRLTVT.